A selection of T cell receptor beta chains follows, all from one sample in a study of blood T cell repertoires in COVID-19. TCRdb's copy holds only in-frame clones and misses some; the assay was immunoSEQ multiplex PCR. The data show 200,000 to 250,000 clones, around 90% seen once. Specimen: PBMCs or T cells enriched from blood (not recorded which). Receptors originate from a woman in her forties or fifties who had recovered from COVID-19. Each CDR3 is given with its conserved first and last residue. Fields, in order: V gene, J gene, CDR3 protein.

TRBV27	TRBJ2-1	CASTWLGGRNNEQFF
TRBV19	TRBJ2-7	CASSRTNPGQGAYEQYF
TRBV2	TRBJ1-6	CATRVDRSSYNSPLHF
TRBV9	TRBJ2-3	CASSRGRGTDTQYF
TRBV10-3	TRBJ1-5	CAINRDRGRTPVISNQPQHF
TRBV5-1	TRBJ2-7	CASSGRDRAYEQYF
TRBV4-2	TRBJ2-4	CASSLGRENIQYF
TRBV7-9	TRBJ2-4	CASSLVSGTKNIQYF
TRBV23-1	TRBJ2-1	CASSQSLPRTSDNEQFF
TRBV19	TRBJ1-4	CASSSRATNEKLFF
TRBV14	TRBJ2-3	CASSQEAGLLTDTQYF
TRBV19	TRBJ2-1	CASSILLSEQFF
TRBV30	TRBJ2-1	CAWRGILDQGFF
TRBV12-3/TRBV12-4	TRBJ1-4	CASSTGGQEKLFF
TRBV2	TRBJ2-7	CASSEFGFGEQYF
TRBV12-3/TRBV12-4	TRBJ1-5	CASSNRNQPQHF
TRBV9	TRBJ2-7	CASSVAGGLSYEQYF
TRBV7-9	TRBJ1-2	CASSLAFGPRVENYGYTF
TRBV4-2	TRBJ2-1	CASSQGPRDSVYNEQFF
TRBV18	TRBJ1-3	CASSPPRRQGSGNTIYF
TRBV2	TRBJ2-7	CASTFSGRAYEQYF
TRBV6-2/TRBV6-3	TRBJ2-1	CASTPFPAGGPGEQFF
TRBV7-7	TRBJ2-2	CASSPQLAGVTGELFF
TRBV27	TRBJ2-7	CASSLRLAGSYEQYF
TRBV27	TRBJ2-4	CASSPAGIQYF
TRBV2	TRBJ1-3	CASSRVSNTIYF
TRBV2	TRBJ1-4	CASSEPRETNEKLFF
TRBV29-1	TRBJ2-5	CSVDRGPETQYF
TRBV6-1	TRBJ2-3	CASSETTDTQYF
TRBV7-9	TRBJ2-7	CASSPSRGQGYEQYF
TRBV7-2	TRBJ2-7	CASSRLAGANEQYF
TRBV11-2	TRBJ2-3	CASSHYRTSGRVSRDTQYF
TRBV5-5	TRBJ2-2	CASRPGQNTGELFF
TRBV18	TRBJ2-6	CASSLQQGVSGANVLTF
TRBV29-1	TRBJ1-1	CSAGQGMNTEAFF
TRBV18	TRBJ1-1	CASSGQGTEAFF
TRBV7-9	TRBJ2-1	CASSSGRGSSYNEQFF
TRBV4-1	TRBJ1-1	CASSQVENLNTEAFF
TRBV30	TRBJ2-2	CAWSVREAGELFF
TRBV6-1	TRBJ1-6	CASSDQSYNSPLHF
TRBV11-2	TRBJ2-3	CASSFGEGDTQYF
TRBV5-1	TRBJ2-7	CASSLGPSGTYEQYF
TRBV4-2	TRBJ1-5	CASSPRDRDKPQHF
TRBV6-2/TRBV6-3	TRBJ2-7	CASSWRIAAGGQYF
TRBV21-1	TRBJ2-3	CASSAGGSGPKPSTDTQYF
TRBV18	TRBJ2-3	CASSPKGGQERDTQYF
TRBV28	TRBJ1-2	CASSSTEYGYTF
TRBV5-1	TRBJ2-1	CASSLATGGVGNEQFF
TRBV7-2	TRBJ1-5	CASSLGDIGNQPQHF
TRBV27	TRBJ1-2	CASSFSRTGGNYGYTF
TRBV5-1	TRBJ1-5	CASSLAGVGNQPQHF
TRBV9	TRBJ2-2	CASSVDGTVTGELFF
TRBV18	TRBJ2-5	CASSRERETQYF
TRBV2	TRBJ2-7	CATRDRGDEQYF
TRBV4-1	TRBJ1-2	CASSQATGGSGYTF